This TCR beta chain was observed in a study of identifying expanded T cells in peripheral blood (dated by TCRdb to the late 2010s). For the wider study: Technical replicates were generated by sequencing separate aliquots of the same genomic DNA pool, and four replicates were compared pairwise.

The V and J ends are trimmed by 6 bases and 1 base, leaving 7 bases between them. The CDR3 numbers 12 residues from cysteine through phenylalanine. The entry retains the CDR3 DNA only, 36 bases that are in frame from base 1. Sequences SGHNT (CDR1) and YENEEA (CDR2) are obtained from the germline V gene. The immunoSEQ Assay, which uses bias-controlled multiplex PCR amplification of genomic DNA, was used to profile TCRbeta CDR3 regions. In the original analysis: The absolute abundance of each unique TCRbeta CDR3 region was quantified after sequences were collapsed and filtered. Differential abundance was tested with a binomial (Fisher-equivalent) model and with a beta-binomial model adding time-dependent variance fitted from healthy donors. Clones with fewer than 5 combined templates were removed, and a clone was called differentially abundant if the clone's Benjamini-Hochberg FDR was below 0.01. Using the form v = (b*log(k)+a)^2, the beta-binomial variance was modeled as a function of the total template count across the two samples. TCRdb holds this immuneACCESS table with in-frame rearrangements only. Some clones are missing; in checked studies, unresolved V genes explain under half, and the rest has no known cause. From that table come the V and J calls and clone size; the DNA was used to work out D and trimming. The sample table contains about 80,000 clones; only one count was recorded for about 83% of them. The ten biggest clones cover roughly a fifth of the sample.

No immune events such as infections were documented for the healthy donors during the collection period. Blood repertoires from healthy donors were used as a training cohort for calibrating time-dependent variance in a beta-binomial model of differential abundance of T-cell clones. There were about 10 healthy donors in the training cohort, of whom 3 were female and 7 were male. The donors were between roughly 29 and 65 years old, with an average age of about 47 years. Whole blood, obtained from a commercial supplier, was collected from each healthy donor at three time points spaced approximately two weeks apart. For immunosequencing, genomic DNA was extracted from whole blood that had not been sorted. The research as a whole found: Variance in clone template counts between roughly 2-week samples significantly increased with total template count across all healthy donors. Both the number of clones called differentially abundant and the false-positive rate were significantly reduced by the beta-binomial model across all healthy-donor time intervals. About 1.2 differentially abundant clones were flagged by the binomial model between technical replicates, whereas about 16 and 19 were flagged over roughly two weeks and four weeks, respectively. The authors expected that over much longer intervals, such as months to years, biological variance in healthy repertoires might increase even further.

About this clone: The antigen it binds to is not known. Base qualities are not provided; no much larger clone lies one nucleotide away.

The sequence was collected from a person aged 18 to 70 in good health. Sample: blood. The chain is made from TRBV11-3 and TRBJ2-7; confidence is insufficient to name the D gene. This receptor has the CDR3 CASSGESYEQYF. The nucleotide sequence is TGTGCCAGCAGTGGGGAATCCTACGAGCAGTACTTC.